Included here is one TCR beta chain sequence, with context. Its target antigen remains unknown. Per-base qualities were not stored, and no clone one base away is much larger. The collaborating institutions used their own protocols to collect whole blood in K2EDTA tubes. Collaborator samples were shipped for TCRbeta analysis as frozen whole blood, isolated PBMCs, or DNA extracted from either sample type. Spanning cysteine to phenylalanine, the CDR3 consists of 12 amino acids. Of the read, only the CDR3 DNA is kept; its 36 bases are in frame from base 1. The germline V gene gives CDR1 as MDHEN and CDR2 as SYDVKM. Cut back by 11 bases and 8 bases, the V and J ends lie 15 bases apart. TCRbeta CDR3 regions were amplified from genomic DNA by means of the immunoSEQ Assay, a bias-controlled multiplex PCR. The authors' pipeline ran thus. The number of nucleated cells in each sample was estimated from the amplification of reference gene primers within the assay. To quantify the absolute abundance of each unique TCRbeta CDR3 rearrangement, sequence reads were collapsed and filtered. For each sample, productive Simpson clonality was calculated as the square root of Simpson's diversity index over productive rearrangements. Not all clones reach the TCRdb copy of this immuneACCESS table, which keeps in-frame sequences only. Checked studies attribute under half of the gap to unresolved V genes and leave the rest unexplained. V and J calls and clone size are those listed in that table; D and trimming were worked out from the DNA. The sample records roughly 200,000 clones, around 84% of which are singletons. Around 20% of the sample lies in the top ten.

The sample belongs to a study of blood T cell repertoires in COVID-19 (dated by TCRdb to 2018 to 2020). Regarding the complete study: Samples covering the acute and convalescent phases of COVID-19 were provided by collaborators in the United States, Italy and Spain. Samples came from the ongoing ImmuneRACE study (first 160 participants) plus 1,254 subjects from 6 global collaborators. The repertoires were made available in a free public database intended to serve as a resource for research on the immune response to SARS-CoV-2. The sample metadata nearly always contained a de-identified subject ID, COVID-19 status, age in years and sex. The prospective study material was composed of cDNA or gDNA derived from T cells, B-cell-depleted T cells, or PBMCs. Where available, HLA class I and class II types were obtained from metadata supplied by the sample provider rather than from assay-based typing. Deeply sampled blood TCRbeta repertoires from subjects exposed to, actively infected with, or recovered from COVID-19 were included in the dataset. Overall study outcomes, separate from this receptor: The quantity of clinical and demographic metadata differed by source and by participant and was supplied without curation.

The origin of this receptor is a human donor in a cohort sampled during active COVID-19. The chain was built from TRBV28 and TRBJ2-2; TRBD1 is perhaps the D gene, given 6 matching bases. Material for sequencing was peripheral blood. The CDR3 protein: CARNDRSGELFF. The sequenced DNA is TGTGCCCGCAATGACAGGTCAGGGGAGCTGTTTTTT.